These T cell receptor beta chains were read from a single sample in a study of response to subunit inactivated influenza vaccine. MiXCR, applied by TCRdb to the RT-PCR reads, yields one record per CDR3 protein. The sample records around 520,000 distinct CDR3 sequences, 25% being singletons. Sequenced material: CD4+ T cells sorted from PBMCs, taken more than 4 days after vaccination. Receptors originate from a man over 45 who received an inactivated influenza vaccine. Each CDR3 is given with its conserved first and last residue. The D gene is left open where the match is weak. The size entry is marked missing in some rows and otherwise reads once, few, many or a size class.

v_call	clone_size	d_call	j_call	cdr3_nt	cdr3_aa
TRBV30	-	TRBD1	TRBJ1-2	TGTGCCCAGGGACAGGGGAACTATGGCTACACCTTC	CAQGQGNYGYTF
TRBV2	few	-	TRBJ2-3	TGTGCCAGCAGTGATGGGAGAGGGACAGATACGCAGTATTTT	CASSDGRGTDTQYF
TRBV5-1	many	-	TRBJ2-1	TGCGCCAGCAGCTTGGCCGGTGAAGTCTTCAATGAGCAGTTCTTC	CASSLAGEVFNEQFF
TRBV29-1	many	TRBD2	TRBJ2-5	TGCAGCGCCGGGGGGGCAGTACCTCAAGAGACCCAGTACTTC	CSAGGAVPQETQYF
TRBV28	-	-	TRBJ1-2	TGTGCCAGCAGTTTAGTAGGGCGGGATGGCTACACCTTC	CASSLVGRDGYTF
TRBV9	-	-	TRBJ2-3	TGTGCCAGCAGCCCACGATCCCCAGATACGCAGTATTTT	CASSPRSPDTQYF
TRBV20-1	-	TRBD1	TRBJ1-6	TGCAGTGTACGGACAGGGGTTAATAATTCACCCCTCCACTTT	CSVRTGVNNSPLHF
TRBV4-3	few	TRBD2	TRBJ2-1	TGCGCCAGCAGCCTAGCAAGCGGGAAGGAACCGCAGTTCTTC	CASSLASGKEPQFF
TRBV6-5	few	-	TRBJ2-7	TGTGCCAGCAGTTACTCGCCAGGGAGCTCCTACGAGCAGTACTTC	CASSYSPGSSYEQYF
TRBV7-2	-	TRBD1	TRBJ2-2	TGTGCCAGCAGCGCCATTAGGACAGGGGACATCGGGGAGCTGTTTTTT	CASSAIRTGDIGELFF